This is a list of T cell receptor beta chains from one sample in a study of T cells in Graves' hyperthyroidism and ophthalmopathy. TCRdb called the multiplex PCR reads again in MiXCR, with one record for every CDR3 protein. The repertoire has 500,000 to 600,000 distinct CDR3 sequences, just over 45% of them found once; the top ten carry approximately 7.5%. The sequencing input was peripheral blood or thyroid tissue (not recorded which). These receptors came from a woman under 30 with Graves' hyperthyroidism. Each CDR3 is given with its conserved first and last residue. Each record gives: CDR3 length, D gene, clone size, V gene, J gene, CDR3 DNA, CDR3 protein. The D gene is left open where the match is weak. Clone size is given for some rows only: seen once, a few or many times, or a class if the clone is expanded.

15,NA,many,TRBV12-3/TRBV12-4,TRBJ2-2,TGTGCCAGCAGGCAGGGAGACGCGAACACCGGGGAGCTGTTTTTT,CASRQGDANTGELFF
13,TRBD2,NA,TRBV5-5,TRBJ2-7,TGTGCCACCGGACTAGCGGGAGACCAAGAGCAGTACTTC,CATGLAGDQEQYF
13,NA,once,TRBV29-1,TRBJ1-1,TGCAGCGGGTGGCAGGGCAGGGGCACTGAAGCTTTCTTT,CSGWQGRGTEAFF
16,TRBD1,NA,TRBV13,TRBJ1-4,TGTGCCAGCAGCGTGGGGACAGGGACCTACAATGAAAAACTGTTTTTT,CASSVGTGTYNEKLFF
10,NA,many,TRBV2,TRBJ1-1,TGTGCCAGCCGGGGTAGCGACGCTTTCTTT,CASRGSDAFF
15,NA,few,TRBV2,TRBJ2-7,TGTGCCAGCAGTGAAATGCTAGCAGGATACTTCGAGCAGTACTTC,CASSEMLAGYFEQYF
17,NA,NA,TRBV11-1,TRBJ2-3,TGTGCCAGCAGCTCCCGAGAGGGGGAGCAACGGACAGATACGCAGTATTTT,CASSSREGEQRTDTQYF
17,TRBD1,NA,TRBV19,TRBJ2-1,TGTGCCAGTAGTACCCCTCTAGGACAGGCCGGGGTGAATGAGCAGTTCTTC,CASSTPLGQAGVNEQFF
13,NA,NA,TRBV29-1,TRBJ1-1,TGCACCCGCCCAGGGGCCGCCAACACTGAAGCTTTCTTT,CTRPGAANTEAFF
14,NA,NA,TRBV10-3,TRBJ1-1,TGTGCCATCAGTGAGGCTGGACGGGGTGATGAAGCTTTCTTT,CAISEAGRGDEAFF
12,NA,many,TRBV20-1,TRBJ2-7,TGCAGTGCCCAGCTACTAGCTAACGAGCAGTACTTC,CSAQLLANEQYF
13,TRBD1,once,TRBV9,TRBJ2-3,TGTGCCAGCAGCAAAACCGGGACAGGTACGCAGTATTTT,CASSKTGTGTQYF
15,TRBD2,few,TRBV24-1,TRBJ2-3,TGTGCCACCAGTGACCGACTAGCGGGAGCAGATACGCAGTATTTT,CATSDRLAGADTQYF